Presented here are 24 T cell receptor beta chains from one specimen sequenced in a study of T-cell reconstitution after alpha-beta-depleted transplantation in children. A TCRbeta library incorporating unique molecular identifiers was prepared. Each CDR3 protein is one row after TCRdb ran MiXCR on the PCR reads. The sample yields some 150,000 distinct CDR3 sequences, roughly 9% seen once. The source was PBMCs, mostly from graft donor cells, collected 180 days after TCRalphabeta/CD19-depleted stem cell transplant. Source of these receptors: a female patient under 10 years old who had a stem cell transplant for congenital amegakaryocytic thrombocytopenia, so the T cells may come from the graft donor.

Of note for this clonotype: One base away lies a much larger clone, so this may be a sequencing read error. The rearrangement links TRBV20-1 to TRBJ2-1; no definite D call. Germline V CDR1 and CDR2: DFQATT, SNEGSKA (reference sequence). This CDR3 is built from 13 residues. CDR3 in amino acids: CSAPDLTYNEHFF. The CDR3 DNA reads TGCAGTGCCCCGGACCTGACCTACAATGAGCACTTCTTC.

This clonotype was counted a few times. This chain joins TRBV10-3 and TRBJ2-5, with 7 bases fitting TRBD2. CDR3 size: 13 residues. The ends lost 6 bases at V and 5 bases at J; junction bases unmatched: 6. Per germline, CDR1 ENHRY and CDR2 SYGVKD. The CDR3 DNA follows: TGTGCCATCAGCCAGGACGGGGGGGAGACCCAGTACTTC. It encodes CAISQDGGETQYF.

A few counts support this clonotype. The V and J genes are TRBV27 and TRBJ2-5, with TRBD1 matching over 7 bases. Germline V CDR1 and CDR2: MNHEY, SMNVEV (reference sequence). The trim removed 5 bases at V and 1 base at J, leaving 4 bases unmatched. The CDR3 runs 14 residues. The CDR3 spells CASSKGQTQETQYF. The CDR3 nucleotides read TGTGCCAGCAGTAAGGGACAGACCCAAGAGACCCAGTACTTC.

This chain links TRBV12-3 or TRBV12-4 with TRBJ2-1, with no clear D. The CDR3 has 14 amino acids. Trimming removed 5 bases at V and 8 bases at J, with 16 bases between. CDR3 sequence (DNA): TGTGCCAGCAGTCCAGCCAAAGCTGTGGATGAGCAGTTCTTC. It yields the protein CASSPAKAVDEQFF.

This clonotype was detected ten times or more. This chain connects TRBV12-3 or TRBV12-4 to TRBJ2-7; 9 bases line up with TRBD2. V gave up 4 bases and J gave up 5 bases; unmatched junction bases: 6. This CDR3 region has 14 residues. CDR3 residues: CASSYSGSIDEQYF. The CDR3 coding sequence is TGTGCCAGCAGTTATAGCGGGAGTATCGACGAGCAGTACTTC.

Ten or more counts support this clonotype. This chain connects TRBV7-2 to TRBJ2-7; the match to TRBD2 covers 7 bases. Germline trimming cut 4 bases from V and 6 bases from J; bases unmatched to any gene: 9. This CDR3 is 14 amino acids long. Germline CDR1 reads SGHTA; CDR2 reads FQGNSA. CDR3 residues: CASSSRTSRFEQYF. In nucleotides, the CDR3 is TGTGCCAGCAGCTCTCGGACTAGTAGGTTCGAGCAGTACTTC.

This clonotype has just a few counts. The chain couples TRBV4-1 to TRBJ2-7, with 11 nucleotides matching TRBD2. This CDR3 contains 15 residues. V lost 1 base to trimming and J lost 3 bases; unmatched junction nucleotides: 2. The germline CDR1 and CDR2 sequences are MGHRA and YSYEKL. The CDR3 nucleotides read TGCGCCAGCAGCCAAGTAGCGGGAGGGAACTACGAGCAGTACTTC. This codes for CASSQVAGGNYEQYF.

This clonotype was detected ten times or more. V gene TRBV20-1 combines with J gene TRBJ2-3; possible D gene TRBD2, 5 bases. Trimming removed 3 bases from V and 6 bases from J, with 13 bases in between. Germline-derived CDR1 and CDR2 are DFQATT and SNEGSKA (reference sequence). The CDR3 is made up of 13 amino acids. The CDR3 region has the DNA TGCAGTGCTAGCTACGACTACACGGATACGCAGTATTTT. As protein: CSASYDYTDTQYF.

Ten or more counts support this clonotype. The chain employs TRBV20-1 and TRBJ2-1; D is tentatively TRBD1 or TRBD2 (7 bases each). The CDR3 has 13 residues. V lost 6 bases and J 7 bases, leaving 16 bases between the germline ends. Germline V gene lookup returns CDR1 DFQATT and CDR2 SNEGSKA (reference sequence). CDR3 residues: CSAPRGGGNEQFF. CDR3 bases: TGCAGTGCCCCCAGGGGGGGAGGGAATGAGCAGTTCTTC.

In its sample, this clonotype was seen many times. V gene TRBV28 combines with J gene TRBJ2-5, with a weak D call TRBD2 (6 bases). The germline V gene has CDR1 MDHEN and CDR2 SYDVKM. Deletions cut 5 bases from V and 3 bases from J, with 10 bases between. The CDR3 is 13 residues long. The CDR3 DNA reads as TGTGCCAGCAGTGGGACTCTTAAAGAGACCCAGTACTTC. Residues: CASSGTLKETQYF.

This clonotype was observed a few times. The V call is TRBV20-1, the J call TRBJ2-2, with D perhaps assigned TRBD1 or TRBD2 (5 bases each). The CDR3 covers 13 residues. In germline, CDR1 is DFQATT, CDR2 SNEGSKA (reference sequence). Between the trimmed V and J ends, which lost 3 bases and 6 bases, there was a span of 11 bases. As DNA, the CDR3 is TGCAGTGCTAGGGCAGTGGGGGCCGGGGAGCTGTTTTTT. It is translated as CSARAVGAGELFF.

DNA for the CDR3: TGTGCCAGCAGCCAACCGGGACAGGGGGTAGGAAACACTGAAGCTTTCTTT. Translated, it gives CASSQPGQGVGNTEAFF. This chain joins TRBV11-1 and TRBJ1-1; 11 bases agree with TRBD1. Germline V CDR1 and CDR2: SGHAT, FQDESV (reference sequence). This CDR3 has 17 residues. V shed 5 bases and J 2 bases; nucleotides not matched to a gene: 10.

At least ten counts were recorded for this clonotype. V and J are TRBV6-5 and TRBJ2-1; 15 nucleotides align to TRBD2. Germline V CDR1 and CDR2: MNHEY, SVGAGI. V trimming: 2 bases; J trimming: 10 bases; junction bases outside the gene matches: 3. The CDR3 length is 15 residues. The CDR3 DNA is TGTGCCAGCAGTTACGGACTAGCGGGAGGGGTCGAGCAGTTCTTC. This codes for CASSYGLAGGVEQFF.

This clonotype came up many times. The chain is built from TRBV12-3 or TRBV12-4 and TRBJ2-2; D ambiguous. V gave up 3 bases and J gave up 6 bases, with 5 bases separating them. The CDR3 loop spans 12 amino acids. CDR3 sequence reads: CASSFLPGELFF. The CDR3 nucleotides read TGTGCCAGCAGTTTCCTTCCCGGGGAGCTGTTTTTT.

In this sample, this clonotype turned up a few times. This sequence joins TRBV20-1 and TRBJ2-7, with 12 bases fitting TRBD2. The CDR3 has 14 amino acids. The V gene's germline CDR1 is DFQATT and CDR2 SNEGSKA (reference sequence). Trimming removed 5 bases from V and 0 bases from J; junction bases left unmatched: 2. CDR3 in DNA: TGCAGTGCTGGACTAGCGGGAAACTCCTACGAGCAGTACTTC. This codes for CSAGLAGNSYEQYF.

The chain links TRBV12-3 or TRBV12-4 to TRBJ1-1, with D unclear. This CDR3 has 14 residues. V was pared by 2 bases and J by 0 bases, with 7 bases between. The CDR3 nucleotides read TGTGCCAGCAGTTTAAAACGATTGAACACTGAAGCTTTCTTT. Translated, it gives CASSLKRLNTEAFF.

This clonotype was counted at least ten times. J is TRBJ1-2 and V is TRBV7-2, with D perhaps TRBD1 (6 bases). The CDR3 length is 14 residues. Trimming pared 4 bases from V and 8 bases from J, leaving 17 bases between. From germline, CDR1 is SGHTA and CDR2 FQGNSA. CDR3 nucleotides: TGTGCCAGCAGCTCTAGGGGCGCGAGGGGGGGCTACACCTTC. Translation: CASSSRGARGGYTF.

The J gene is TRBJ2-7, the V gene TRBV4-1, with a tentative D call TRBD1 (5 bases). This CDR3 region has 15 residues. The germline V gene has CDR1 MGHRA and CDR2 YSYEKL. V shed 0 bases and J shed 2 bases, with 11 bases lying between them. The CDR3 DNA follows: TGCGCCAGCAGCCAAGATCAGGGATTTGCCTACGAGCAGTACTTC. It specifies CASSQDQGFAYEQYF.

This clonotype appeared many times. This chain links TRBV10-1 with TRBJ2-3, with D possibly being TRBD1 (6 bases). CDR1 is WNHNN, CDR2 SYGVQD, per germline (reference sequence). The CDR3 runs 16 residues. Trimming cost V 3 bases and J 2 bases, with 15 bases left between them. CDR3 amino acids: CASSEGTPSFTDTQYF. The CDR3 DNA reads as TGCGCCAGCAGTGAAGGGACACCGTCATTCACAGATACGCAGTATTTT.

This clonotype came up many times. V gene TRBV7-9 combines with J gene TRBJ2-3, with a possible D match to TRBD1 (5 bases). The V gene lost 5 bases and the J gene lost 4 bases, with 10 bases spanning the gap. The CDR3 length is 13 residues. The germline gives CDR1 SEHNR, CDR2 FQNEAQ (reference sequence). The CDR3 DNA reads TGTGCCAGCAGCACCCGACAGCCAGATACGCAGTATTTT. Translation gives CASSTRQPDTQYF.

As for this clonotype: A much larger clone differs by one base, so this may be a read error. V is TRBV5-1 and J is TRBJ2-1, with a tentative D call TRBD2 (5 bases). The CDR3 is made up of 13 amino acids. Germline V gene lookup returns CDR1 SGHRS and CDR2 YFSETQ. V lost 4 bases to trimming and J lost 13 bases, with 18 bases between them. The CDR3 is CASSLAREGDQFF. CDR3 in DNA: TGCGCCAGCAGCCTCGCCCGAGAGGGTGACCAGTTCTTC.

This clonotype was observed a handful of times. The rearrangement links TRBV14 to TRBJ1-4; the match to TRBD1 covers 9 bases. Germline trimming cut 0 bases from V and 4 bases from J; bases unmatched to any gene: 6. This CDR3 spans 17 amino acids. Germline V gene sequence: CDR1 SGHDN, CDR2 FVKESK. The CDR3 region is CASSQDRDREGNEKLFF. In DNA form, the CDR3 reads TGTGCCAGCAGCCAAGACCGGGACAGGGAGGGTAATGAAAAACTGTTTTTT.

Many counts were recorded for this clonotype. The DNA for the CDR3 is TGTGCCAGCTCCCGGACAGGCGGTAACACTGAAGCTTTCTTT. Encoded protein: CASSRTGGNTEAFF. The chain is built from TRBV18 and TRBJ1-1; 7 positions agree with TRBD1. J lost 2 bases, V lost 6 bases, and 6 bases had no gene match. CDR1 is KGHSH and CDR2 is LQKENI in the germline V gene. The CDR3 spans 14 residues.

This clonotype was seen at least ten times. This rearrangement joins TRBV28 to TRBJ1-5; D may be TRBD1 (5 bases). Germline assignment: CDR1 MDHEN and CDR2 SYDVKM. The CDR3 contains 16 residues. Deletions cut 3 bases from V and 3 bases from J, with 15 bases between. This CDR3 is CASSLSQAPHNQPQHF. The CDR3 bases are TGTGCCAGCAGTTTGTCACAGGCCCCCCACAATCAGCCCCAGCATTTT.